This TCR beta chain is drawn from a study of cytotoxic CD8 clonotypes in ibrutinib-treated CLL. Looking at the study overall: After a median of 68 months, around 15 patients stayed remitted and approximately twelve progressed; responses had been partial in roughly 25 and complete in 2. Regarding the study as a whole: Elevated clonality accompanied ibrutinib response, with a return toward baseline values at progression. Public clonotypes were uncommon and contracted or stayed stable on treatment. Exceeding age-matched healthy donors, baseline clonality also tracked the counts of circulating CD8+ T cells.

A word on this clone: What it binds is not known.

The data were produced by immunoSEQ multiplex PCR, yet TCRdb's version contains in-frame clones alone and is incomplete. Among 120,000 to 150,000 clones, around 93% were seen once, and the ten largest hold 10% to 12%. The CDR3 spans 16 residues. In germline, CDR1 is SGHTA, CDR2 FQGNSA. The ends lost 5 bases at V and 2 bases at J; junction bases unmatched: 5. The sequences come from PBMCs, collected after 12 months of ibrutinib treatment. The chain links TRBV7-2 to TRBJ2-6, with 8 bases lining up with TRBD1. This TCR derives from a human donor with chronic lymphocytic leukemia. The CDR3 DNA reads as TGTGCCAGCAGCGTGACAGGGGTGGCTGGGGCCAACGTCCTGACTTTC. Translated, it gives CASSVTGVAGANVLTF.